The entry below gives a single T cell receptor beta chain sequence along with its context. Germline V gene lookup returns CDR1 LGHDT and CDR2 YNNKEL (reference sequence). The CDR3 totals 18 residues. Trimming shortened V by 1 base and J by 0 bases, and 13 bases separated the two germline ends. These data are taken from a study of identical twins. Via MiXCR, TCRdb re-called the 5' RACE reads, giving one row per CDR3 protein. This table has roughly 750,000 distinct CDR3 sequences, around 21% appearing once. Healthy Caucasians made up all donors. The same data also contributed to another study, on T cells expressing NK-cell markers. That report adds: There were a handful of donors in whom these clonotypes also led the CD3+CD56-NKG2C+ fraction.

The sample taken for sequencing was PBMCs. This chain connects TRBV3-1 to TRBJ2-6, with D perhaps given as TRBD1 or TRBD2 (6 bases each). The source is a woman younger than 30 in good health. DNA of the CDR3: TGTGCCAGCAGCCAAGGGGTAAGGGGGGTCTCTGGGGCCAACGTCCTGACTTTC. It specifies CASSQGVRGVSGANVLTF.